The clone carrying this T cell receptor beta chain was found a few times. Its antigen remains unknown. This CDR3 spans 15 amino acids. V lost 0 bases and J 3 bases, leaving 11 bases between the germline ends. Per the germline V gene, CDR1 is LGHNA and CDR2 is YSLEER. Alongside a J-beta primer mix, a sample-barcoded 5' primer served in a second PCR lasting about 7 to 12 cycles. In TCRdb, the 5' RACE reads were re-called with MiXCR into one record per CDR3 protein. The data hold hundreds of thousands of distinct CDR3 sequences, with more than 55% observed a single time. This sample stems from a study of blood T cells in healthy people across ages. Overall study results and limits: Per million T cells, the diversity of TCR beta decreased roughly linearly as age advanced.

The V call is TRBV4-3, the J call TRBJ1-2; D is uncertain. Input material: blood. This clonotype originated in a man aged 40-49 years in good health. The CDR3, as DNA: TGCGCCAGCAGCCAAGATATTAACACCCACTATGGCTACACCTTC. Translating it yields CASSQDINTHYGYTF.